A single sample is the source of the 17 T cell receptor beta chains below, sequenced in a study of patients and donors after allogeneic stem cell transplantation. TCRdb passed the RT-PCR reads through MiXCR, listing each CDR3 protein once. The table includes about a million distinct CDR3 sequences, roughly 18% detected once. Sample: blood, either unsorted or a sorted T cell fraction (not recorded which). The source is a human donor who was either an allogeneic HSCT recipient or a stem cell or donor lymphocyte infusion donor (not recorded which). It is not recorded whose cells these are; they may come from a transplant donor.

This clonotype has only a few counts. The chain is built from TRBV6-5 and TRBJ1-1; 10 nucleotides line up with TRBD1. Germline CDR1 MNHEY, CDR2 SVGAGI. CDR3 length: 14 amino acids. Trimming removed 3 bases from V and 11 bases from J; junction bases left unmatched: 9. The CDR3 here is CASSYLGTGVGAFF. The DNA for the CDR3 is TGTGCCAGCAGTTATCTTGGGACAGGGGTCGGGGCTTTCTTT.

This clonotype was observed a few times. J is TRBJ2-6 and V is TRBV10-3, with D possibly TRBD2 on 6 matching bases. The CDR3 is 15 residues long. The ends were cut back, 6 bases at V and 0 bases at J, with 9 bases in the middle. Germline CDR1 and CDR2: ENHRY and SYGVKD. For the CDR3, the DNA is TGTGCCATCAGGGGGACTCCCTCTGGGGCCAACGTCCTGACTTTC. It encodes CAIRGTPSGANVLTF.

The V and J genes are TRBV29-1 and TRBJ1-2; 10 nucleotides match TRBD1. Germline V gives CDR1 SQVTM, CDR2 ANQGSEA. The length of the CDR3 is 12 residues. V was pared by 7 bases and J by 6 bases, with 5 bases of the junction left unmatched. The DNA for the CDR3 is TGCAGCGCCTACGACAGGGGGCATGGCTACACCTTC. It translates to CSAYDRGHGYTF.

This chain uses TRBV19 with TRBJ1-5, with TRBD1 matching 8 bases. V was clipped by 4 bases and J by 0 bases; unmatched bases: 11. The CDR3 loop spans 18 amino acids. Germline V gene data show CDR1 as LNHDA and CDR2 as SQIVND (reference sequence). In nucleotides, the CDR3 is TGTGCCAGTAGTACCGGCAGGGGGCAATGGAATAGCAATCAGCCCCAGCATTTT. It specifies CASSTGRGQWNSNQPQHF.

The chain couples TRBV7-2 to TRBJ2-1; tentative D call: TRBD2 (6 bases). CDR1 is SGHTA, CDR2 FQGNSA, per germline. The CDR3 has 16 residues. V lost 0 bases and J lost 7, with 16 bases in between. The CDR3 sequence: CASSLAGGARVNEQFF. The CDR3 DNA is TGTGCCAGCAGCTTAGCGGGCGGGGCGAGGGTAAATGAGCAGTTCTTC. Supplemented by reference TRBV7-2 and TRBJ2-1, the full variable domain reads GAGVSQSPSNKVTEKGKDVELRCDPISGHTALYWYRQSLGQGLEFLIYFQGNSAPDKSGLPSDRFSAERTGGSVSTLTIQRTQQEDSAVYLCASSLAGGARVNEQFFGPGTRLTVL.

The chain combines TRBV4-3 with TRBJ2-1; perhaps D is TRBD1 or TRBD2 (6 bases each). CDR1 and CDR2 (germline): LGHNA, YSLEER. Trimming took off 0 bases at V and 3 bases at J, with 15 bases between the two ends. CDR3 size: 17 residues. The CDR3 loop is CASSQDGSGGHYNEQFF. In nucleotides, the CDR3 is TGCGCCAGCAGCCAAGATGGGTCCGGGGGCCACTACAATGAGCAGTTCTTC.

This chain joins TRBV7-9 and TRBJ2-2; no clear D. Germline V gene lookup returns CDR1 SEHNR and CDR2 FQNEAQ (reference sequence). V was clipped by 6 bases and J by 4 bases, with 9 bases between them. The CDR3 spans 13 residues. This chain's CDR3 is CASRPTLTGELFF. CDR3 in DNA: TGTGCCAGCAGGCCAACTCTCACCGGGGAGCTGTTTTTT.

This clonotype has a handful of counts. The V call is TRBV15, the J call TRBJ1-2, with a possible D match to TRBD1 (5 bases). From germline, CDR1 is LNHNV and CDR2 YYDKDF (reference sequence). V was clipped by 2 bases and J by 5 bases, with 18 bases between them. CDR3 length: 16 amino acids. CDR3 sequence reads: CATSRRPPDGGYGYTF. The DNA for the CDR3 is TGTGCCACCAGCAGACGTCCTCCGGACGGGGGATATGGCTACACCTTC.

This chain connects TRBV9 to TRBJ1-4; D is uncertain. The CDR3 sequence is 16 residues long. Deletions cut 7 bases from V and 0 bases from J, with 16 bases between. The germline gives CDR1 SGDLS, CDR2 YYNGEE. The CDR3 loop is CASPREPVTTNEKLFF. Here the CDR3 DNA reads TGTGCCAGCCCTCGAGAGCCGGTCACAACTAATGAAAAACTGTTTTTT.

DNA for the CDR3: TGCAGTGCTGATACGGTAAACACCGGGGAGCTGTTTTTT. Translation: CSADTVNTGELFF. The genes are TRBV20-1 and TRBJ2-2; no clear D. The V end was cut by 5 bases, the J end by 2 bases, with 9 bases between. The germline gives CDR1 DFQATT, CDR2 SNEGSKA (reference sequence). The CDR3 covers 13 residues.

This clonotype was counted only a few times. This rearrangement joins TRBV3-1 to TRBJ2-4; D remains unclear. This CDR3 region has 13 residues. The V end lost 4 bases, the J end lost 6 bases, and 10 bases lay between the germline ends. Germline V gives CDR1 LGHDT, CDR2 YNNKEL (reference sequence). CDR3 loop: CASSPDWGNIQYF. The CDR3 bases are TGTGCCAGCAGCCCGGATTGGGGAAACATTCAGTACTTC.

This clonotype was counted between two and nine times. This chain uses TRBV5-1 with TRBJ1-4; D is unresolved. The V gene's germline CDR1 is SGHRS and CDR2 YFSETQ. The CDR3 consists of 15 residues. The V end was cut by 7 bases, the J end by 8 bases, with 21 bases between. Here the CDR3 reads CASSTNGQPSEKLFF. In DNA form, the CDR3 reads TGCGCCAGCTCCACGAATGGGCAGCCTAGCGAAAAACTGTTTTTT.

V usage is TRBV20-1 and J usage is TRBJ2-4; 7 nucleotides match TRBD2. J lost 0 bases, V lost 1 base, and 6 bases had no gene match. This CDR3 is built from 16 residues. Germline values: CDR1 DFQATT, CDR2 SNEGSKA (reference sequence). The CDR3 loop is CSARGGGGKAKNIQYF. CDR3 DNA sequence: TGCAGTGCTAGAGGTGGCGGGGGAAAAGCCAAAAACATTCAGTACTTC.

This clonotype was found a few times. The chain uses TRBV15 and TRBJ2-5; D remains unclear. In germline, CDR1 is LNHNV, CDR2 YYDKDF (reference sequence). V lost 2 bases, J lost 7 bases, and 5 bases lay in between. There are 11 residues in the CDR3. The CDR3 DNA is TGTGCCACCAGCAGATTTGGGACCCAGTACTTC. Translation: CATSRFGTQYF.

The V gene is TRBV15, the J gene TRBJ2-5; D is perhaps TRBD2 (5 bases). This CDR3 comprises 14 residues. Germline values: CDR1 LNHNV, CDR2 YYDKDF (reference sequence). V was trimmed by 3 bases and J by 9 bases, leaving 17 bases between them. DNA for the CDR3: TGTGCCACCAGCAGCGCTCGGACTGTCGGTCCCCAGTACTTC. Protein sequence: CATSSARTVGPQYF. The full variable domain, completed using reference TRBV15 and TRBJ2-5, is DAMVIQNPRYQVTQFGKPVTLSCSQTLNHNVMYWYQQKSSQAPKLLFHYYDKDFNNEADTPDNFQSRRPNTSFCFLDIRSPGLGDTAMYLCATSSARTVGPQYFGPGTRLLVL.

V gene TRBV4-2 combines with J gene TRBJ2-7; the D is unclear. There are 9 residues in the CDR3. The V gene's germline CDR1 is LGHNA and CDR2 YNFKEQ. V was clipped by 10 bases and J by 4 bases, with 5 bases between them. The CDR3 protein is CANGYEQYF. The DNA of the CDR3 is TGTGCCAACGGGTACGAGCAGTACTTC.

This clonotype has only a few counts. V and J are TRBV12-3 or TRBV12-4 and TRBJ1-2; D gene ambiguous. Trimming left V 2 bases short and J 6 bases short, with 16 bases between. The CDR3 length is 15 residues. The chain's CDR3 is CASSLIGRPLNGYTF. CDR3 DNA: TGTGCCAGCAGTTTAATAGGCAGACCCCTAAATGGCTACACCTTC.